This T cell receptor beta chain was sequenced in a study of blood T cell repertoires in COVID-19. Profiling relied on immunoSEQ multiplex PCR, and the TCRdb table lists in-frame clones only, not all of them. The repertoire holds about 180,000 clones, with about three quarters as singletons. Sequencing was performed on peripheral blood. The receptor comes from a woman aged 80 or over with COVID-19, enrolled during active disease.

This chain's CDR3 is CASSVGTGWMYGYTF. CDR3 in DNA: TGTGCCAGCAGCGTAGGGACAGGGTGGATGTATGGCTACACCTTC. V and J are TRBV9 and TRBJ1-2; the match to TRBD1 covers 8 bases. CDR3 length equals 15 residues. Germline-derived CDR1 and CDR2 are SGDLS and YYNGEE. V lost 0 bases to trimming and J lost 5 bases; unmatched junction nucleotides: 6.